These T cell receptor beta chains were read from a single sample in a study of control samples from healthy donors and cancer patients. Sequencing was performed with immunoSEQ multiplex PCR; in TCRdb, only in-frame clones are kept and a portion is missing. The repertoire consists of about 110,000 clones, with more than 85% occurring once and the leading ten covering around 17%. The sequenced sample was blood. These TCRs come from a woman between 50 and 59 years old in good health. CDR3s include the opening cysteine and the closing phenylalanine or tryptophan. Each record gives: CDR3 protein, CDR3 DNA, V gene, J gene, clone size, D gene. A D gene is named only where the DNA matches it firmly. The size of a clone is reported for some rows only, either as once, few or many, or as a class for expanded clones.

cdr3_aa: CASSGPGLAGTQYF
cdr3_nt: TGTGCCAGCAGCGGTCCGGGACTAGCGGGAACGCAGTATTTT
v_call: TRBV7-3
j_call: TRBJ2-3
clone_size: -
d_call: TRBD2

cdr3_aa: CASSSGFASGNEQFF
cdr3_nt: TGTGCCAGCAGTTCTGGCTTTGCTAGCGGCAATGAGCAGTTCTTC
v_call: TRBV6-5
j_call: TRBJ2-1
clone_size: -
d_call: TRBD2

cdr3_aa: CASSTTSGFTDTQYF
cdr3_nt: TGCGCCAGCAGCACAACTAGCGGATTCACAGATACGCAGTATTTT
v_call: TRBV5-1
j_call: TRBJ2-3
clone_size: -
d_call: TRBD2

cdr3_aa: CSARVGETQYF
cdr3_nt: TGCAGTGCTAGAGTCGGAGAGACCCAGTACTTC
v_call: TRBV20-1
j_call: TRBJ2-5
clone_size: -
d_call: -

cdr3_aa: CASSPENLRAHEQFF
cdr3_nt: TGTGCCAGCAGCCCGGAAAATTTGAGGGCACATGAGCAGTTCTTC
v_call: TRBV7-3
j_call: TRBJ2-1
clone_size: once
d_call: -

cdr3_aa: CASSYSGTVQETQYF
cdr3_nt: TGTGCCAGCAGTTACTCAGGGACAGTTCAAGAGACCCAGTACTTC
v_call: TRBV6-5
j_call: TRBJ2-5
clone_size: -
d_call: TRBD1

cdr3_aa: CASSQAVPRLDSLNEQFF
cdr3_nt: TGCGCCAGCAGCCAAGCGGTTCCCCGACTAGACTCGTTAAATGAGCAGTTCTTC
v_call: TRBV4-1
j_call: TRBJ2-1
clone_size: -
d_call: -

cdr3_aa: CASSIRDNNSPLHF
cdr3_nt: TGTGCCAGCAGCATCCGGGACAACAATTCACCCCTCCACTTT
v_call: TRBV5-8
j_call: TRBJ1-6
clone_size: -
d_call: -

cdr3_aa: CARTGGSSGNTIYF
cdr3_nt: TGTGCCCGCACTGGGGGAAGCTCTGGAAACACCATATATTTT
v_call: TRBV30
j_call: TRBJ1-3
clone_size: -
d_call: -

cdr3_aa: CASNLGQGYGYTF
cdr3_nt: TGTGCTAGTAACCTGGGACAGGGTTATGGCTACACCTTC
v_call: TRBV12-5
j_call: TRBJ1-2
clone_size: -
d_call: TRBD1

cdr3_aa: CGSCGTNTGELFF
cdr3_nt: TGTGGCTCTTGCGGTACGAACACCGGGGAGCTGTTTTTT
v_call: TRBV19
j_call: TRBJ2-2
clone_size: -
d_call: -

cdr3_aa: CASNSQILSGNTIYF
cdr3_nt: TGTGCCAGTAACTCCCAGATCCTCTCTGGAAACACCATATATTTT
v_call: TRBV19
j_call: TRBJ1-3
clone_size: -
d_call: -

cdr3_aa: CASSLAQGALMAQHF
cdr3_nt: TGTGCCAGCAGCTTAGCGCAGGGGGCTCTCATGGCCCAGCATTTT
v_call: TRBV7-9
j_call: TRBJ1-5
clone_size: few
d_call: TRBD1

cdr3_aa: CASITSVGFSGNTIYF
cdr3_nt: TGTGCCAGTATCACATCGGTCGGGTTTTCTGGAAACACCATATATTTT
v_call: TRBV19
j_call: TRBJ1-3
clone_size: -
d_call: -

cdr3_aa: CASSTTDGSYEQYF
cdr3_nt: TGTGCCAGCAGTACGACAGACGGCTCCTACGAGCAGTACTTC
v_call: TRBV6-6
j_call: TRBJ2-7
clone_size: -
d_call: -

cdr3_aa: CASSYPRGDYTEAFF
cdr3_nt: TGTGCCAGCAGCTACCCCAGGGGCGATTATACTGAAGCTTTCTTT
v_call: TRBV7-2
j_call: TRBJ1-1
clone_size: -
d_call: -

cdr3_aa: CASSPRGSAVNEQFF
cdr3_nt: TGTGCCAGCAGCCCCCGCGGGAGCGCAGTAAATGAGCAGTTCTTC
v_call: TRBV9
j_call: TRBJ2-1
clone_size: -
d_call: TRBD2

cdr3_aa: CASSLARGVGEKLFF
cdr3_nt: TGTGCCAGCAGCTTAGCGCGGGGAGTTGGGGAAAAACTGTTTTTT
v_call: TRBV7-6
j_call: TRBJ1-4
clone_size: -
d_call: -

cdr3_aa: CASRWESDLTYEQYF
cdr3_nt: TGTGCCAGCAGATGGGAGAGTGACCTAACCTACGAGCAGTACTTC
v_call: TRBV6-5
j_call: TRBJ2-7
clone_size: -
d_call: -

cdr3_aa: CASSQGFTGVNYGYTF
cdr3_nt: TGCGCCAGCAGCCAAGGGTTCACAGGGGTAAACTATGGCTACACCTTC
v_call: TRBV4-3
j_call: TRBJ1-2
clone_size: few
d_call: TRBD1

cdr3_aa: CASGLSGTGVSGKGSPLHF
cdr3_nt: TGTGCTAGTGGTTTGTCGGGGACAGGGGTCTCTGGTAAGGGTTCACCCCTCCACTTT
v_call: TRBV12-5
j_call: TRBJ1-6
clone_size: -
d_call: TRBD1

cdr3_aa: CAWQGAGQPQHF
cdr3_nt: TGTGCCTGGCAGGGGGCAGGTCAGCCCCAGCATTTT
v_call: TRBV30
j_call: TRBJ1-5
clone_size: -
d_call: TRBD1

cdr3_aa: CASSPWTSGINEQFF
cdr3_nt: TGTGCCAGCTCACCTTGGACTAGCGGAATCAATGAGCAGTTCTTC
v_call: TRBV18
j_call: TRBJ2-1
clone_size: -
d_call: TRBD2

cdr3_aa: CASSMEGLYGYTF
cdr3_nt: TGTGCCAGTAGTATGGAGGGCCTCTATGGCTACACCTTC
v_call: TRBV19
j_call: TRBJ1-2
clone_size: -
d_call: -

cdr3_aa: CASSPGQVLGIQYF
cdr3_nt: TGTGCCAGCAGCCCCGGGCAGGTCCTGGGCATTCAGTACTTC
v_call: TRBV5-6
j_call: TRBJ2-4
clone_size: -
d_call: -

cdr3_aa: CASSYLSSGYNQETQYF
cdr3_nt: TGTGCCAGCAGTTACTTGTCTAGCGGGTATAATCAAGAGACCCAGTACTTC
v_call: TRBV6-2/TRBV6-3
j_call: TRBJ2-5
clone_size: -
d_call: TRBD2

cdr3_aa: CAITPAGESDTQYF
cdr3_nt: TGTGCCATCACCCCGGCAGGGGAGTCGGATACGCAGTATTTT
v_call: TRBV10-3
j_call: TRBJ2-3
clone_size: -
d_call: -

cdr3_aa: CASSVVGLSADTQYF
cdr3_nt: TGTGCCAGCAGCGTAGTAGGGCTCTCCGCAGATACGCAGTATTTT
v_call: TRBV9
j_call: TRBJ2-3
clone_size: -
d_call: -

cdr3_aa: CASSVATGSYEQYF
cdr3_nt: TGTGCCAGCAGCGTAGCTACAGGGTCCTACGAGCAGTACTTC
v_call: TRBV9
j_call: TRBJ2-7
clone_size: -
d_call: -

cdr3_aa: CASSFRTGSPLHF
cdr3_nt: TGCGCCAGCAGCTTCCGAACGGGTTCACCCCTCCACTTT
v_call: TRBV5-1
j_call: TRBJ1-6
clone_size: -
d_call: -

cdr3_aa: CASSYSGRQGREQYF
cdr3_nt: TGTGCCAGCAGTTACTCCGGGCGGCAGGGTCGGGAGCAGTACTTC
v_call: TRBV6-5
j_call: TRBJ2-7
clone_size: -
d_call: -

cdr3_aa: CATSDLSLALPGNEQFF
cdr3_nt: TGTGCCACCAGTGATTTGTCTCTAGCTTTACCGGGGAATGAGCAGTTCTTC
v_call: TRBV24-1
j_call: TRBJ2-1
clone_size: -
d_call: -

cdr3_aa: CATSEGGVSNQPQHF
cdr3_nt: TGTGCCACCTCCGAGGGGGGGGTTAGCAATCAGCCCCAGCATTTT
v_call: TRBV24-1
j_call: TRBJ1-5
clone_size: -
d_call: -

cdr3_aa: CASTVGGPIGTQYF
cdr3_nt: TGTGCCAGCACCGTGGGGGGCCCGATTGGGACCCAGTACTTC
v_call: TRBV11-2
j_call: TRBJ2-5
clone_size: -
d_call: -

cdr3_aa: CASSWTSGITDTQYF
cdr3_nt: TGTGCCAGCAGCTGGACTAGCGGGATCACAGATACGCAGTATTTT
v_call: TRBV11-3
j_call: TRBJ2-3
clone_size: -
d_call: TRBD2

cdr3_aa: CATRVEEMNTEAFF
cdr3_nt: TGTGCCACCAGGGTCGAAGAGATGAACACTGAAGCTTTCTTT
v_call: TRBV15
j_call: TRBJ1-1
clone_size: -
d_call: -

cdr3_aa: CASSQDIGFSEEKLFF
cdr3_nt: TGCGCCAGCAGCCAAGATATTGGGTTTTCGGAGGAAAAACTGTTTTTT
v_call: TRBV4-3
j_call: TRBJ1-4
clone_size: -
d_call: -